The entry that follows covers one T cell receptor (beta chain) sequence. Its target is unknown. These data are taken from a study of cytomegalovirus exposure and HLA in healthy donors. Amplification used 60 Vbeta primers and 13 Jbeta primers. Profiling relied on immunoSEQ multiplex PCR, and the TCRdb table lists in-frame clones only, not all of them. The sample has 100,000 to 150,000 clones, 77% seen once. Study findings and constraints: Later genetic work tied a missense DCLRE1C variant to beta-chain V and J trimming. Association with HLA alleles at 0.05 false discovery rate was found for approximately 18,000 TCR beta sequences in a later analysis. Later, an analysis found that common viral pathogens appeared to be linked with several of the most significant clusters.

The source material was PBMCs. This clonotype was obtained from a human donor in good health.

The CDR3 loop reads CASSLSGQGANQPQHF. CDR3 in DNA: TGTGCCAGCAGCTTATCGGGACAGGGGGCTAATCAGCCCCAGCATTTT. The chain has TRBV7-8 and TRBJ1-5; TRBD1 agrees at 12 bases. There are 16 residues in the CDR3. V trimming: 2 bases; J trimming: 4 bases; junction bases outside the gene matches: 3. The germline V gene has CDR1 SGHVS and CDR2 FQNEAQ.